The 28 T cell receptor beta chains presented below share a single source sample, sequenced in a study of Graves' ophthalmopathy and Graves' hyperthyroidism. Amplifying from RNA transcripts, the study obtained TCR beta CDR3 regions. After a first-round RT-PCR with HTBI primers, a second-round multiplex PCR was run. TCRdb re-analysed the multiplex PCR reads in MiXCR, keeping a single row per CDR3 protein. The sample has 350,000 to 450,000 distinct CDR3 sequences; approximately 21% are singletons. Sequenced input: peripheral blood. The receptors come from a young woman with stable Graves' hyperthyroidism.

This clonotype was counted many times. The chain links TRBV19 to TRBJ1-5, with D perhaps matching TRBD1 (5 bases). The CDR3 sequence is 15 residues long. The germline V and J ends were trimmed by 4 bases and 8 bases, with 18 bases remaining between them. The germline gives CDR1 LNHDA, CDR2 SQIVND (reference sequence). The CDR3 reads CASSTEQGVREPQHF. The CDR3 DNA reads as TGTGCCAGTAGTACCGAACAAGGGGTGCGGGAGCCCCAGCATTTT.

The chain carries TRBV29-1 and TRBJ2-7; either TRBD1 or TRBD2 may fit D (5 bases each). From germline, CDR1 is SQVTM and CDR2 ANQGSEA. V was pared by 7 bases and J by 2 bases, with 12 bases between. The CDR3 loop spans 12 amino acids. This CDR3 reads CSAGTEPYEQYF. CDR3 nucleotide sequence: TGCAGCGCTGGGACGGAACCCTACGAGCAGTACTTC.

This clonotype was found many times. J is TRBJ1-1 and V is TRBV28; D gene unclear. V lost 2 bases, J lost 1 base, and 5 bases lay in between. Germline V gene sequence: CDR1 MDHEN, CDR2 SYDVKM. This CDR3 has 13 residues. The CDR3 coding sequence is TGTGCCAGCAGTTTAGCAAAGAACACTGAAGCTTTCTTT. Translating gives CASSLAKNTEAFF. The full variable domain, rest sourced from reference TRBV28 and TRBJ1-1, is DVKVTQSSRYLVKRTGEKVFLECVQDMDHENMFWYRQDPGLGLRLIYFSYDVKMKEKGDIPEGYSVSREKKERFSLILESASTNQTSMYLCASSLAKNTEAFFGQGTRLTVV.

The sample holds many counts of this clonotype. This chain connects TRBV7-9 to TRBJ2-7; tentatively, D is TRBD2 (6 bases). CDR3 length: 13 amino acids. Between the trimmed V and J ends, which lost 5 bases and 3 bases, there was a span of 11 bases. Germline V gives CDR1 SEHNR, CDR2 FQNEAQ (reference sequence). The CDR3 region is CASSPGESYEQYF. The CDR3 DNA follows: TGTGCCAGCAGCCCGGGGGAGAGCTACGAGCAGTACTTC.

The chain links TRBV7-2 to TRBJ2-4; 9 positions agree with TRBD2. With 0 bases clipped from V and 2 bases from J, the junction kept 11 bases outside the gene matches. Germline V gene sequence: CDR1 SGHTA, CDR2 FQGNSA. The CDR3 covers 19 residues. The CDR3 DNA reads TGTGCCAGCAGCTTAGCTCCTCCTAGCGGGAAATGGTCCAAAAACATTCAGTACTTC. This codes for CASSLAPPSGKWSKNIQYF.

There are a few counts of this clonotype. The rearrangement links TRBV12-3 or TRBV12-4 to TRBJ1-1; a weak D match, TRBD1 (5 bases). This CDR3 has 14 amino acids. Trimming removed 5 bases from V and 6 bases from J, with 16 bases in between. The chain's CDR3 is CASSPSQGFSEAFF. In nucleotides, the CDR3 is TGTGCCAGCAGTCCGTCGCAGGGTTTTTCTGAAGCTTTCTTT.

This clonotype was observed many times. This sequence joins TRBV7-8 and TRBJ2-2, with a possible D match to TRBD2 (6 bases). CDR1 SGHVS and CDR2 FQNEAQ come from the germline V gene. V was clipped by 6 bases and J by 6 bases, with 11 bases between them. The CDR3 is 13 residues long. The CDR3 bases are TGTGCCAGCAGTCTGACTAGATCCGGGGAGCTGTTTTTT. Its translation: CASSLTRSGELFF.

About this clonotype itself: A much larger clone sits a single nucleotide away, making a read error possible. This chain links TRBV11-2 with TRBJ2-7; 8 bases fit TRBD2. The germline V gene has CDR1 SGHAT and CDR2 FQNNGV. CDR3 length equals 15 residues. V dropped 2 bases and J dropped 0; count of bases not matched to a gene: 3. Here the CDR3 DNA reads TGTGCCAGCAGCTTACGCGGGAGGCACTCCTACGAGCAGTACTTC. This codes for CASSLRGRHSYEQYF.

This clonotype has a handful of counts. J is TRBJ2-7 and V is TRBV20-1; the match to TRBD2 covers 7 bases. CDR1 and CDR2 from the germline V gene are DFQATT and SNEGSKA (reference sequence). The ends lost 5 bases at V and 3 bases at J; junction bases unmatched: 10. This CDR3 has 14 amino acids. This CDR3 reads CSAFGRREHYEQYF. CDR3 nucleotide sequence: TGCAGTGCTTTTGGCCGGCGGGAGCACTACGAGCAGTACTTC.

This clonotype was detected ten times or more. The chain combines TRBV20-1 with TRBJ2-7; 12 bases match TRBD1. Germline CDR1 and CDR2: DFQATT and SNEGSKA (reference sequence). The CDR3 runs 17 residues. Trimming took 6 bases from V and 2 from J; bases not matched to a gene: 14. CDR3 amino acids: CSATFGTGGSFTYEQYF. The CDR3 DNA reads TGCAGTGCAACCTTCGGGACAGGGGGCTCTTTTACCTACGAGCAGTACTTC.

The rearrangement joins TRBV5-8 to TRBJ1-5; 8 nucleotides line up with TRBD1. Germline V gene data show CDR1 as SGHTS and CDR2 as YDEGEE. V lost 4 bases, J lost 5 bases, and 8 bases stayed unmatched. The CDR3 contains 15 residues. The CDR3 DNA reads as TGTGCCAGCAGCCCTTGGACAGGGTCAGATCAGCCCCAGCATTTT. Encoded protein: CASSPWTGSDQPQHF.

The table lists this clonotype with a count of one. The chain has TRBV18 and TRBJ1-1, with 7 nucleotides matching TRBD1. The CDR3 runs 18 residues. J gave up 0 bases and V 1 base, and 11 bases lay outside the gene matches. CDR1 is KGHSH and CDR2 is LQKENI in the germline V gene. CDR3 nucleotides: TGTGCCAGCTCACCACTATTATTCCGGACAGGCATGAACACTGAAGCTTTCTTT. Encoded protein: CASSPLLFRTGMNTEAFF.

The sample holds many counts of this clonotype. The J gene is TRBJ1-5, the V gene TRBV9, with 8 nucleotides matching TRBD1. Losses at the gene ends were 1 base for V and 7 bases for J; bases not matched to a gene: 4. This CDR3 contains 14 residues. Germline V CDR1 and CDR2: SGDLS, YYNGEE. The CDR3 DNA reads as TGTGCCAGCAGCGTATCAGGGGGCGGGCAGCCCCAGCATTTT. The encoded protein is CASSVSGGGQPQHF.

This clonotype was observed once. This may arise from a read error, as a much more abundant clone is one base away. The rearrangement links TRBV4-1 to TRBJ1-5, with a possible D match to TRBD1 (5 bases). The CDR3 sequence is 17 residues long. The germline CDR1 and CDR2 sequences are MGHRA and YSYEKL. CDR3: CANSQDPPGGSNQPQHF. The CDR3 coding sequence is TGCGCCAACAGCCAAGACCCCCCTGGGGGTAGCAATCAGCCCCAGCATTTT.

The CDR3 region is CATSDLNRAGGYTF. The CDR3 nucleotides read TGTGCCACCAGTGATTTGAACAGGGCCGGTGGCTACACCTTC. The rearrangement uses TRBV24-1 and TRBJ1-2; D possibly corresponds to TRBD1 (6 bases). CDR1 is KGHDR, CDR2 SFDVKD, per germline. With 0 bases removed from V and 7 bases from J, the gap between germline ends came to 11 bases. The length of the CDR3 is 14 residues.

In this sample, this clonotype turned up many times. This chain joins TRBV6-2 or TRBV6-3 and TRBJ1-1, with no clear D. Trimming shortened V by 9 bases and J by 1 base, and 6 bases separated the two germline ends. From germline, CDR1 is MNHEY and CDR2 SVGEGT. The CDR3 covers 11 residues. CDR3 residues: CASHQNTEAFF. The CDR3 DNA sequence: TGTGCCAGTCACCAGAACACTGAAGCTTTCTTT.

This clonotype was counted many times. The V call is TRBV5-1, the J call TRBJ2-7; TRBD1 is a possible D gene (6 bases). V lost 0 bases, J lost 1 base, and 11 bases lay in between. The CDR3 spans 15 residues. The germline V gene has CDR1 SGHRS and CDR2 YFSETQ. The CDR3 DNA reads as TGCGCCAGCAGCTTGGATGGGACACCTTCCTACGAGCAGTACTTC. Its translation: CASSLDGTPSYEQYF.

In its sample, this clonotype was seen many times. The rearrangement links TRBV20-1 to TRBJ2-7; D may be TRBD2 (6 bases). Germline CDR1 DFQATT, CDR2 SNEGSKA (reference sequence). Trimming removed 3 bases from V and 2 bases from J, with 8 bases in between. CDR3 size: 12 residues. Written as DNA, the CDR3 is TGCAGTGCTAGGACTAGGGCCTACGAGCAGTACTTC. This sequence encodes CSARTRAYEQYF.

This clonotype was counted at least ten times. The J gene is TRBJ1-5, the V gene TRBV2; the match to TRBD1 covers 10 bases. CDR1 and CDR2 (germline): SNHLY, FYNNEI. The CDR3 totals 15 residues. Trimming at V came to 7 bases and at J to 3 bases, leaving 6 bases not matched to a gene. The CDR3 DNA reads as TGTGCCAGCAAGGACAGGGGGTCTTCCAATCAGCCCCAGCATTTT. Amino acid sequence: CASKDRGSSNQPQHF.

This clonotype was counted ten times or more. The chain has TRBV30 and TRBJ1-6; D remains unclear. The CDR3 loop spans 13 amino acids. Germline-derived CDR1 and CDR2 are GTSNPN and SVGIG (reference sequence). V was shortened by 5 bases and J by 9 bases, with 14 bases between the two germline ends. CDR3 in amino acids: CAWGRALGSPLHF. The CDR3 DNA sequence: TGTGCCTGGGGTAGGGCCCTCGGTTCACCCCTCCACTTT.

The chain links TRBV6-1 to TRBJ1-2; 7 bases align to TRBD1. With 4 bases clipped from V and 4 bases from J, the junction kept 6 bases outside the gene matches. Germline V gene lookup returns CDR1 MNHNS and CDR2 SASEGT. The CDR3 extends over 14 amino acids. The CDR3 bases are TGTGCCAGCAGTGCCACGAACAGGGGCTATGGCTACACCTTC. Residues: CASSATNRGYGYTF.

Many counts were recorded for this clonotype. V is TRBV4-2 and J is TRBJ2-7, with D possibly matching TRBD1 (5 bases). This CDR3 spans 13 amino acids. From germline, CDR1 is LGHNA and CDR2 YNFKEQ. V was pared by 1 base and J by 2 bases, with 6 bases between. This CDR3 is CASSQVGPYEQYF. The CDR3 DNA reads TGTGCCAGCAGCCAAGTGGGGCCCTACGAGCAGTACTTC.

This clonotype showed up many times. The V call is TRBV12-3 or TRBV12-4, the J call TRBJ1-1; perhaps TRBD1 as D (5 bases). V was shortened by 6 bases and J by 3 bases, with 17 bases between the two germline ends. The CDR3 has 15 amino acids. The CDR3 is CASSKKGRGDTEAFF. CDR3 nucleotides: TGTGCCAGCAGCAAAAAGGGGAGGGGCGACACTGAAGCTTTCTTT.

J is TRBJ2-5 and V is TRBV13; D may match TRBD1 or TRBD2 (5 bases each). The CDR3 consists of 15 residues. Germline V gene sequence: CDR1 PRHDT, CDR2 FYEKMQ (reference sequence). V was pared by 5 bases and J by 9 bases, with 22 bases between. CDR3 nucleotide sequence: TGTGCCAGCAGCCCACGGGGCACCCAAGTTTGGGCCCAGTACTTC. Protein: CASSPRGTQVWAQYF. Together with reference TRBV13 and TRBJ2-5, the CDR3 gives the full variable domain: AAGVIQSPRHLIKEKRETATLKCYPIPRHDTVYWYQQGPGQDPQFLISFYEKMQSDKGSIPDRFSAQQFSDYHSELNMSSLELGDSALYFCASSPRGTQVWAQYFGPGTRLLVL.

This clonotype was counted at least ten times. The chain employs TRBV7-2 and TRBJ1-6; D remains unclear. CDR3 length: 14 residues. V lost 1 base and J lost 14, with 15 bases in between. Germline V gene lookup returns CDR1 SGHTA and CDR2 FQGNSA. This CDR3 reads CASSLGDGRSSLHF. The CDR3 DNA reads TGTGCCAGCAGCTTAGGGGATGGAAGGTCCTCCCTCCACTTT.

This clonotype has a count of ten or more. The gene calls are TRBV10-3 and TRBJ2-7; D could derive from TRBD1 or TRBD2 (5 bases each). Trimming took off 3 bases at V and 2 bases at J, with 11 bases between the two ends. This CDR3 has 14 residues. Germline V gives CDR1 ENHRY, CDR2 SYGVKD. In DNA, the CDR3 is TGTGCCATCAGTGATAGGGACGGCCCCTACGAGCAGTACTTC. Translation: CAISDRDGPYEQYF.

This clonotype was detected ten times or more. The rearrangement links TRBV20-1 to TRBJ2-7; 8 bases are a match to TRBD2. The CDR3 sequence is 13 residues long. Germline values: CDR1 DFQATT, CDR2 SNEGSKA (reference sequence). The V and J ends lost 7 bases and 2 bases, in that order; junction bases with no gene match: 7. The CDR3 is CSGNLAGAYEQYF. CDR3 bases: TGCAGTGGCAACCTAGCGGGCGCCTACGAGCAGTACTTC.

V and J are TRBV6-2 or TRBV6-3 and TRBJ2-5; TRBD1 or TRBD2 may be the D gene (6 bases each). The V gene's germline CDR1 is MNHEY and CDR2 SVGEGT. Trimming cost V 3 bases and J 12 bases, with 29 bases left between them. CDR3 size: 17 residues. In DNA form, the CDR3 reads TGTGCCAGCAGTTATTTGATCGGGGGCTGGGACCAAGAGACGGAGTACTTC. Its protein product is CASSYLIGGWDQETEYF.